The 7 T cell receptor beta chains given below trace back to one sample, sequenced in a study of T cells after yellow fever vaccination. Using its own MiXCR run on the 5' RACE reads, TCRdb lists one record per CDR3 protein. The sample consists of 310,000 or so distinct CDR3 sequences, roughly 6.8% of them appearing once. The sample was PBMCs, taken more than 40 days after the first yellow fever vaccination. The source of these receptors is a man younger than 35 who received the YFV17D yellow fever vaccine.

As regards this clonotype: This sequence may be a read error, since a much larger clone differs from it by one base. The CDR3 nucleotides are TGCAGTACTAGTTATGGGGGGGAATATGGCTACACCTTC. It yields the protein CSTSYGGEYGYTF. This chain connects TRBV20-1 to TRBJ1-2, with D maybe TRBD1 (5 bases). Germline loops: CDR1 DFQATT, CDR2 SNEGSKA (reference sequence). The CDR3 contains 13 residues.

The V call is TRBV18, the J call TRBJ2-1, with no clear D. Germline-derived CDR1 and CDR2 are KGHSH and LQKENI. This CDR3 spans 11 amino acids. Trimming took off 8 bases at V and 7 bases at J, with 9 bases between the two ends. CDR3: CASLLGNEQFF. The DNA of the CDR3 is TGTGCCAGCCTGTTGGGAAATGAGCAGTTCTTC.

J is TRBJ2-3 and V is TRBV20-1; D is perhaps TRBD2 (5 bases). Per the germline V gene, CDR1 is DFQATT and CDR2 is SNEGSKA (reference sequence). The CDR3 is 15 residues long. V lost 8 bases and J 2 bases, leaving 20 bases between the germline ends. CDR3 coding DNA: TGCAGTTCATCCAGCCCCGGACTTAACACAGATACGCAGTATTTT. It translates to CSSSSPGLNTDTQYF.

The rearrangement joins TRBV6-1 to TRBJ1-3; TRBD1 might be the D (5 bases). V lost 8 bases to trimming and J lost 0 bases, with 17 bases between them. The CDR3 extends over 16 amino acids. Per the germline V gene, CDR1 is MNHNS and CDR2 is SASEGT. The CDR3: CASAPLPGSSGNTIYF. The CDR3 DNA follows: TGTGCCAGCGCCCCCCTCCCAGGGTCCTCTGGAAACACCATATATTTT.

The CDR3 DNA follows: TGTGCCACCAGTGATAGACCGGGACAGGCTACAGATACGCAGTATTTT. Amino acids: CATSDRPGQATDTQYF. The J gene is TRBJ2-3, the V gene TRBV24-1, with 8 bases aligning to TRBD1. J was trimmed by 3 bases and V by 3 bases; bases with no gene match: 7. Germline V gene sequence: CDR1 KGHDR, CDR2 SFDVKD. The CDR3 sequence is 16 residues long.

This clonotype was detected a few times. This chain joins TRBV6-2 or TRBV6-3 and TRBJ2-5; D perhaps matches TRBD1 (5 bases). Germline assignment: CDR1 MNHEY and CDR2 SVGEGT. The CDR3 loop spans 12 amino acids. V was trimmed by 10 bases and J by 7 bases, leaving 16 bases between them. CDR3 sequence: CATTINQGTQYF. CDR3 coding DNA: TGTGCCACTACGATCAACCAGGGGACCCAGTACTTC.

V and J are TRBV5-1 and TRBJ2-7; D possibly corresponds to TRBD1 (6 bases). CDR3 size: 14 residues. Germline loops: CDR1 SGHRS, CDR2 YFSETQ. The germline V and J ends were trimmed by 2 bases and 4 bases, with 13 bases remaining between them. The CDR3 DNA sequence: TGCGCCAGCAGCTTACTGGACAGTATTTACGAGCAGTACTTC. Residues: CASSLLDSIYEQYF.